Listed below are T cell receptor beta chains from one sample, sequenced in a study of early stage breast cancer tumors. The data were produced by immunoSEQ multiplex PCR, yet TCRdb's version contains in-frame clones alone and is incomplete. This table has fewer than 70,000 clones, 65% to 85% appearing once. Sequences were obtained from blood. The receptors originated from a person in their 40s with breast cancer. Each CDR3 is given with its conserved first and last residue. The order of the fields is V gene, J gene, CDR3 protein.

V gene: TRBV29-1
J gene: TRBJ2-3
CDR3 protein: CSVQGGGVDTQYF

V gene: TRBV27
J gene: TRBJ2-7
CDR3 protein: CASSFSSGNYEQYF

V gene: TRBV7-9
J gene: TRBJ2-7
CDR3 protein: CASQDSSGYEQYF

V gene: TRBV27
J gene: TRBJ2-3
CDR3 protein: CASRRGPSTDTQYF

V gene: TRBV28
J gene: TRBJ1-3
CDR3 protein: CASSPSASGSGNTIYF

V gene: TRBV4-1
J gene: TRBJ2-5
CDR3 protein: CASSQDGAVGWVETQYF

V gene: TRBV7-3
J gene: TRBJ2-7
CDR3 protein: CASSPHGTGSYEQYF

V gene: TRBV11-2
J gene: TRBJ2-1
CDR3 protein: CASSSPSGNNYNEQFF

V gene: TRBV2
J gene: TRBJ2-7
CDR3 protein: CASSGIRDKISDEQYF

V gene: TRBV5-4
J gene: TRBJ2-2
CDR3 protein: CASSLTSGNTGELFF

V gene: TRBV19
J gene: TRBJ1-4
CDR3 protein: CASSSYGANEKLFF

V gene: TRBV6-1
J gene: TRBJ2-7
CDR3 protein: CASSARGISYEQYF

V gene: TRBV7-9
J gene: TRBJ1-1
CDR3 protein: CASSLDRGWTEAFF

V gene: TRBV7-9
J gene: TRBJ2-1
CDR3 protein: CASSLGGGRTYNEQFF

V gene: TRBV28
J gene: TRBJ2-7
CDR3 protein: CASSLWGEQYF

V gene: TRBV6-5
J gene: TRBJ1-4
CDR3 protein: CASSYSGGASFEKLFF

V gene: TRBV27
J gene: TRBJ1-2
CDR3 protein: CASSDGTNYGYTF

V gene: TRBV7-2
J gene: TRBJ1-2
CDR3 protein: CASSLVEAGGYTF

V gene: TRBV6-1
J gene: TRBJ1-1
CDR3 protein: CASSKGDRNTEAFF

V gene: TRBV28
J gene: TRBJ2-1
CDR3 protein: CARRDSYNEQFF

V gene: TRBV28
J gene: TRBJ1-3
CDR3 protein: CASSDSNSGNTIYF

V gene: TRBV4-1
J gene: TRBJ2-1
CDR3 protein: CASSQDATSGSSYNEQFF

V gene: TRBV6-1
J gene: TRBJ2-7
CDR3 protein: CASSSGQGSSEQYF

V gene: TRBV2
J gene: TRBJ2-3
CDR3 protein: CASSSPSGSTDTQYF

V gene: TRBV30
J gene: TRBJ1-1
CDR3 protein: CAWTRGDTEAFF

V gene: TRBV5-8
J gene: TRBJ1-1
CDR3 protein: CASSKGQGEVNTEAFF

V gene: TRBV27
J gene: TRBJ2-7
CDR3 protein: CASSLSSGRAWGSYEQYF

V gene: TRBV29-1
J gene: TRBJ2-3
CDR3 protein: CSTSGSTDTQYF

V gene: TRBV7-3
J gene: TRBJ2-3
CDR3 protein: CASSLAGGSDTQYF

V gene: TRBV6-1
J gene: TRBJ2-2
CDR3 protein: CASSDWLAEPNTGELFF

V gene: TRBV7-2
J gene: TRBJ2-1
CDR3 protein: CASSLGTGKNEQFF

V gene: TRBV29-1
J gene: .
CDR3 protein: CSVGGSEQYF

V gene: TRBV7-9
J gene: TRBJ1-2
CDR3 protein: CASSLGGHGYTF

V gene: TRBV15
J gene: TRBJ1-1
CDR3 protein: CATSREPNTEAFF

V gene: TRBV30
J gene: TRBJ2-1
CDR3 protein: CAWNTEGPNEQFF

V gene: TRBV9
J gene: TRBJ2-7
CDR3 protein: CASSLGQGAQYEQYF

V gene: TRBV29-1
J gene: TRBJ2-2
CDR3 protein: CSAQNGNTGELFF

V gene: TRBV30
J gene: TRBJ1-5
CDR3 protein: CACRGQGAGQPQHF

V gene: TRBV29-1
J gene: TRBJ1-2
CDR3 protein: CSVLGQGGYGYTF

V gene: TRBV29-1
J gene: TRBJ2-1
CDR3 protein: CSVTGQGGAYNEQFF

V gene: TRBV4-2
J gene: TRBJ1-1
CDR3 protein: CASSQDLDPRDLNTEAFF

V gene: TRBV4-1
J gene: TRBJ2-2
CDR3 protein: CASSHPGASGRASSTGELFF

V gene: TRBV25-1
J gene: TRBJ2-1
CDR3 protein: CASRLAGGYEQFF

V gene: TRBV2
J gene: TRBJ1-2
CDR3 protein: CASTLGRDGYYGYTF

V gene: TRBV18
J gene: TRBJ2-1
CDR3 protein: CASSPTAEAYNEQFF

V gene: TRBV6-6
J gene: TRBJ1-1
CDR3 protein: CASSGRGDRTEAFF

V gene: TRBV27
J gene: TRBJ1-2
CDR3 protein: CASSSRQGRNYGYTF

V gene: TRBV9
J gene: TRBJ2-1
CDR3 protein: CASSSSGSSYNEQFF

V gene: TRBV30
J gene: TRBJ1-1
CDR3 protein: CAWSEQPNTEAFF

V gene: TRBV6-5
J gene: TRBJ1-5
CDR3 protein: CASSRTGSGNQPQHF

V gene: TRBV5-1
J gene: TRBJ2-7
CDR3 protein: CASSSGTEHYEQYF

V gene: TRBV30
J gene: TRBJ1-2
CDR3 protein: CAWTEGIGSGGFYGYTF